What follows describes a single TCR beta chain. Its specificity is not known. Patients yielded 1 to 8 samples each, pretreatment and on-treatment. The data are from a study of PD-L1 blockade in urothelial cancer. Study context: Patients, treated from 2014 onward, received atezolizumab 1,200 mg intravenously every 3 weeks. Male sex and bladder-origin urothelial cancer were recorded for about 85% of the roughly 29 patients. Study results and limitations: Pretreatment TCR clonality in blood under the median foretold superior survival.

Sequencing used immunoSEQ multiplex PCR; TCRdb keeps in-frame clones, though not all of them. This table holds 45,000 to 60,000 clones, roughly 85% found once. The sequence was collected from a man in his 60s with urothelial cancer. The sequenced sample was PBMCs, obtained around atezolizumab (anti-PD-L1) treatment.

The CDR3, as DNA: TGTGCCAGCAGAGTGGAGGGTTTTTCAAACTATGGCTACACCTTC. Its protein product is CASRVEGFSNYGYTF. V and J are TRBV5-4 and TRBJ1-2, with no clear D. The CDR3 runs to 15 residues. V gave up 5 bases and J gave up 2 bases, with 16 bases separating them. Per germline, CDR1 SGHNT and CDR2 YYREEE (reference sequence).